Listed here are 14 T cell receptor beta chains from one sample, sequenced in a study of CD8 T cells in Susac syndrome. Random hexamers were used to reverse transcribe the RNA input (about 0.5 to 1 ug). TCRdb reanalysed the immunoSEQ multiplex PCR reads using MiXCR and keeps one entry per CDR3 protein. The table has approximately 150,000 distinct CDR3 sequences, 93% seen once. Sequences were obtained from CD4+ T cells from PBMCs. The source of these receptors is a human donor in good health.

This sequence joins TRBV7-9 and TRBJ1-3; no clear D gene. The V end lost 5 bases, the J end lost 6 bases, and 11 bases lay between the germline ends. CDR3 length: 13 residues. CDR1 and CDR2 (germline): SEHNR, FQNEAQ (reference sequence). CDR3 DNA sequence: TGTGCCAGCAGCCAAGGTCCCCTAAACACCATATATTTT. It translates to CASSQGPLNTIYF.

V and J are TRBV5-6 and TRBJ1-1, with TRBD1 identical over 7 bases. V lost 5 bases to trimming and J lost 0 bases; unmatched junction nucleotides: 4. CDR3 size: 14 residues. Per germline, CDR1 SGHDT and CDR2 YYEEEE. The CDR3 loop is CASSTGTVNTEAFF. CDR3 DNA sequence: TGTGCCAGCAGTACCGGGACAGTGAACACTGAAGCTTTCTTT.

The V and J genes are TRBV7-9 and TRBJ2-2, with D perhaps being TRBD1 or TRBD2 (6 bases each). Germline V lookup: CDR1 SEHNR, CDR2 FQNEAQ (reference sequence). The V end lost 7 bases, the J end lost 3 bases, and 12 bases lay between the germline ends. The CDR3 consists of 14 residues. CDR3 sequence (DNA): TGTGCCAGCACCAGAAGGGGGGACACCGGGGAGCTGTTTTTT. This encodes CASTRRGDTGELFF.

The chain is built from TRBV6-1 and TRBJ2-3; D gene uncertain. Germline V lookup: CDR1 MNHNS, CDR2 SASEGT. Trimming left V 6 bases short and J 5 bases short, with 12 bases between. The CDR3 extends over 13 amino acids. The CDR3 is CASRKTMGDTQYF. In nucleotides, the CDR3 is TGTGCCAGCAGAAAGACCATGGGAGATACGCAGTATTTT.

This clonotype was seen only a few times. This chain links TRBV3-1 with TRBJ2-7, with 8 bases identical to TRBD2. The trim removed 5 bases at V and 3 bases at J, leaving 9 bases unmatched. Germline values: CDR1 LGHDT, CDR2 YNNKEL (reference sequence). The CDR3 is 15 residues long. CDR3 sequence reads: CASSGVGGVFYEQYF. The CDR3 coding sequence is TGTGCCAGCAGCGGAGTCGGGGGGGTCTTCTACGAGCAGTACTTC.

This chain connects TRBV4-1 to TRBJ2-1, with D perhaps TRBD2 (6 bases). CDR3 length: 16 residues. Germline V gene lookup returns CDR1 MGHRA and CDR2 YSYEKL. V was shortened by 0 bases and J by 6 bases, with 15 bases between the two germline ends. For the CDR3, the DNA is TGCGCCAGCAGCCAAGACATTCGGGGGTGGCGCAATGAGCAGTTCTTC. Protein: CASSQDIRGWRNEQFF.

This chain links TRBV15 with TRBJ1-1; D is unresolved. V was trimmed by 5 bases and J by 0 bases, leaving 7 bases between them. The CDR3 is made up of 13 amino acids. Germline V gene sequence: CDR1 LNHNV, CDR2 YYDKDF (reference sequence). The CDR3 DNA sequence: TGTGCCACCAGCTTAGGGATGAACACTGAAGCTTTCTTT. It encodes CATSLGMNTEAFF.

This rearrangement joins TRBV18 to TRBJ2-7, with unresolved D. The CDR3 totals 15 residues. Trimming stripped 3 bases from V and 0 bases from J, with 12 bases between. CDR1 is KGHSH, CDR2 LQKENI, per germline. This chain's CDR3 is CASSPGGFNSYEQYF. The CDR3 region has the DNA TGTGCCAGCTCACCGGGCGGCTTCAACTCCTACGAGCAGTACTTC.

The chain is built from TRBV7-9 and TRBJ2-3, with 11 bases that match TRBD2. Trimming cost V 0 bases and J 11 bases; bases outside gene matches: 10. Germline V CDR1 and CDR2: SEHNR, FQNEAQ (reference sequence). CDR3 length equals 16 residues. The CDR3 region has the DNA TGTGCCAGCAGCTTAGCGGTGACTAGCGGGGACAAGAGGCAGTATTTT. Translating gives CASSLAVTSGDKRQYF.

CDR3 residues: CASSEERVTQYF. The CDR3, as DNA: TGTGCATCCAGTGAGGAGCGGGTGACCCAGTACTTC. V is TRBV30 and J is TRBJ2-5; possibly TRBD2 for D (6 bases). CDR1 GTSNPN and CDR2 SVGIG come from the germline V gene (reference sequence). This CDR3 comprises 12 residues.

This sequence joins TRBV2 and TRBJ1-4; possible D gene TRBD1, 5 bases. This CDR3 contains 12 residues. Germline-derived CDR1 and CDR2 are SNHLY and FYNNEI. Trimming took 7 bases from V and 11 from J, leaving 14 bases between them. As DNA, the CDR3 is TGTGCCAGCAATTTACAGGACCAGAAACTGTTTTTT. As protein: CASNLQDQKLFF. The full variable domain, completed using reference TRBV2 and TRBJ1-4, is EPEVTQTPSHQVTQMGQEVILRCVPISNHLYFYWYRQILGQKVEFLVSFYNNEISEKSEIFDDQFSVERPDGSNFTLKIRSTKLEDSAMYFCASNLQDQKLFFGSGTQLSVL.

The CDR3 DNA reads TGTGCCAGCAGTCCATGGGAGGGGCTGAACACTGAAGCTTTCTTT. Amino acid sequence: CASSPWEGLNTEAFF. V and J are TRBV12-3 or TRBV12-4 and TRBJ1-1; perhaps TRBD1 as D (5 bases). V was clipped by 5 bases and J by 0 bases, with 13 bases between them. There are 15 residues in the CDR3.

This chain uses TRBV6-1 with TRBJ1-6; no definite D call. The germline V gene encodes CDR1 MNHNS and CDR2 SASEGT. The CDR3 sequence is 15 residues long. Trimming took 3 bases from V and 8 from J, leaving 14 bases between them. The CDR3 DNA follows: TGTGCCAGCAGTGACCGGACGCCAGGCGATTCACCCCTCCACTTT. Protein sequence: CASSDRTPGDSPLHF.

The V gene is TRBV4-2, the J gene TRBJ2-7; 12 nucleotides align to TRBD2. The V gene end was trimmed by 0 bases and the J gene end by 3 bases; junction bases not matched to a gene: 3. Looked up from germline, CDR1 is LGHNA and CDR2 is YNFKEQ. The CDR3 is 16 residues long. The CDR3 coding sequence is TGTGCCAGCAGCCAAGACACGACTAGCGGGAGCTACGAGCAGTACTTC. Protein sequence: CASSQDTTSGSYEQYF.